These 27 T cell receptor beta chains originate from one sample sequenced in a study of T cells expressing NK-cell markers. TCRdb derives one entry per CDR3 protein from the 5' RACE reads, leaving out DNA. Its table records roughly 350,000 distinct CDR3 sequences. The sequenced sample consisted of blood T cells: a sorted CD56 or NKG2C T cell subset, CD4+ or CD8+ T cells, or bulk PBMC T cells (not recorded which). All receptors come from a man aged 18-69 years in good health.

This chain links TRBV14 with TRBJ1-6; TCRdb calls TRBD1, which cannot be checked without DNA. The CDR3 is 15 residues long. Germline V gene sequence: CDR1 SGHDN, CDR2 FVKESK. CDR3 amino acids: CASSRSGTANSPLHF.

The chain uses TRBV7-9 and TRBJ1-6; TCRdb calls TRBD1, which cannot be checked without DNA. The CDR3 is made up of 16 amino acids. Germline values: CDR1 SEHNR, CDR2 FQNEAQ (reference sequence). CDR3 loop: CASSLDGGPLNSPLHF.

The chain couples TRBV5-1 to TRBJ2-1; TCRdb designates TRBD2, a call that cannot be tested without DNA. Germline V gene sequence: CDR1 SGHRS, CDR2 YFSETQ. The CDR3 is made up of 16 amino acids. CDR3 sequence reads: CASSLVLAGGRDEQFF.

The chain joins TRBV7-2 to TRBJ2-5; no DNA is available, so the TRBD2 call from TCRdb remains unchecked. This CDR3 has 16 amino acids. Per germline, CDR1 SGHTA and CDR2 FQGNSA. CDR3 amino acids: CASSSPGLAGPKSQYF.

This chain uses TRBV12-3 or TRBV12-4 with TRBJ1-5; the D gene TCRdb calls, TRBD1, cannot be checked with no DNA. The CDR3 is 15 amino acids. This CDR3 is CASSFGQRTNQPQHF.

This chain links TRBV15 with TRBJ2-1; TCRdb's D call, TRBD1, is unchecked because there is no DNA. The CDR3 extends over 16 amino acids. Germline CDR1 reads LNHNV; CDR2 reads YYDKDF (reference sequence). The CDR3 sequence: CATSRVGRGRRNEQFF.

The genes are TRBV7-9 and TRBJ2-4; TCRdb reports TRBD1, a call that lacks DNA to check it against. This CDR3 is built from 14 residues. The germline gives CDR1 SEHNR, CDR2 FQNEAQ (reference sequence). CDR3 residues: CASSPPGRKNIQYF.

V gene TRBV5-1 combines with J gene TRBJ2-5; TCRdb indicates TRBD1, and absent DNA this call remains unverified. The CDR3 contains 16 residues. The germline V gene has CDR1 SGHRS and CDR2 YFSETQ. This CDR3 reads CASSLRWETGPETQYF.

The rearrangement joins TRBV7-2 to TRBJ2-7; TCRdb picks TRBD1, but there is no DNA to check that call. Looked up from germline, CDR1 is SGHTA and CDR2 is FQGNSA. The CDR3 runs to 15 residues. CDR3 in amino acids: CASSYQTGGLEEQYF.

The genes are TRBV3-1 and TRBJ1-2. Germline values: CDR1 LGHDT, CDR2 YNNKEL (reference sequence). CDR3 length: 15 residues. The CDR3 spells CASSQDLGFGYGYTF.

V gene TRBV11-1 combines with J gene TRBJ1-1. The CDR3 spans 14 residues. Germline V gives CDR1 SGHAT, CDR2 FQDESV (reference sequence). This CDR3 is CASSPIENYRQAFF.

This rearrangement joins TRBV28 to TRBJ2-4; TCRdb's D gene call, TRBD2, goes unchecked for lack of DNA. The germline CDR1 and CDR2 sequences are MDHEN and SYDVKM. The CDR3 extends over 15 amino acids. The CDR3 sequence is CASSHRDLAKNIQYF.

This chain joins TRBV5-1 and TRBJ2-7; TCRdb picks TRBD1, but there is no DNA to check that call. CDR1 is SGHRS, CDR2 YFSETQ, per germline. The CDR3 has 16 amino acids. The CDR3 loop reads CASRSSGTGSSYEQYF.

V gene TRBV6-1 combines with J gene TRBJ2-7; TCRdb proposes TRBD1, but this gene call is untestable without DNA. CDR1 MNHNS and CDR2 SASEGT come from the germline V gene. This CDR3 is built from 13 residues. The CDR3 is CASTLGQSYEQYF.

The rearrangement links TRBV7-9 to TRBJ2-2; TCRdb calls TRBD1, which cannot be checked without DNA. This CDR3 has 16 amino acids. CDR1 and CDR2 (germline): SEHNR, FQNEAQ (reference sequence). CDR3 loop: CASSGGRVVDTGELFF.

This chain links TRBV13 with TRBJ2-1; the D gene TCRdb calls, TRBD1, cannot be checked with no DNA. Germline V gives CDR1 PRHDT, CDR2 FYEKMQ (reference sequence). The CDR3 is 19 residues long. The CDR3 protein is CASSLGSFMGGDSYNEQFF. Supplemented by reference TRBV13 and TRBJ2-1, the full variable domain reads AAGVIQSPRHLIKEKRETATLKCYPIPRHDTVYWYQQGPGQDPQFLISFYEKMQSDKGSIPDRFSAQQFSDYHSELNMSSLELGDSALYFCASSLGSFMGGDSYNEQFFGPGTRLTVL.

The V and J genes are TRBV12-3 or TRBV12-4 and TRBJ2-5; TCRdb's D call of TRBD1 is untestable without DNA. The CDR3 consists of 16 residues. CDR3 protein: CASSLDGTRGRETQYF.

The chain carries TRBV6-1 and TRBJ1-2; the D gene TCRdb calls, TRBD1, cannot be checked with no DNA. Germline-derived CDR1 and CDR2 are MNHNS and SASEGT. CDR3 length equals 14 residues. CDR3 protein: CASSRRQGQNGYTF.

The chain has TRBV5-1 and TRBJ1-2; as DNA is missing, the TRBD1 call by TCRdb cannot be tested. Germline assignment: CDR1 SGHRS and CDR2 YFSETQ. This CDR3 comprises 15 residues. The CDR3 is CASSLVYGQGYGYTF.

V is TRBV28 and J is TRBJ2-5; TCRdb's D gene call, TRBD1, goes unchecked for lack of DNA. Germline CDR1 and CDR2: MDHEN and SYDVKM. The CDR3 runs to 16 residues. CDR3 sequence: CASSSGGTLRVKTQYF.

The V and J genes are TRBV7-9 and TRBJ1-1. Germline CDR1 SEHNR, CDR2 FQNEAQ (reference sequence). The CDR3 has 12 amino acids. CDR3 protein: CASSNRNTEAFF.

The chain employs TRBV7-9 and TRBJ2-2. This CDR3 contains 15 residues. Germline CDR1 and CDR2: SEHNR and FQNEAQ (reference sequence). The CDR3 loop reads CASSLTEVNTGELFF.

The rearrangement uses TRBV28 and TRBJ2-3; there is no DNA to check the TCRdb D call of TRBD2. Per germline, CDR1 MDHEN and CDR2 SYDVKM. The CDR3 contains 13 residues. The CDR3 sequence: CASSWPGGGTQYF. The variable domain in full, completed from reference TRBV28 and TRBJ2-3, reads DVKVTQSSRYLVKRTGEKVFLECVQDMDHENMFWYRQDPGLGLRLIYFSYDVKMKEKGDIPEGYSVSREKKERFSLILESASTNQTSMYLCASSWPGGGTQYFGPGTRLTVL.

The V gene is TRBV29-1, the J gene TRBJ1-6; the TCRdb call, TRBD1, lacks DNA for checking. The germline V gene encodes CDR1 SQVTM and CDR2 ANQGSEA. CDR3 length: 13 amino acids. CDR3: CSVLLPGDSPLHF.

The CDR3 region is CASSFGLIGGDEQFF. This chain links TRBV11-1 with TRBJ2-1; TCRdb selects TRBD1, and the lack of DNA leaves this call unchecked. Germline lookup yields CDR1 SGHAT and CDR2 FQDESV (reference sequence). The CDR3 is made up of 15 amino acids.

The V call is TRBV25-1, the J call TRBJ2-3; TCRdb names TRBD2, which stays unverified in the absence of DNA. The CDR3 runs to 15 residues. The germline V gene has CDR1 MGHDK and CDR2 SYGVNS. This CDR3 reads CASSGAGGAYDTQYF.

J is TRBJ1-6 and V is TRBV5-1; the TCRdb D gene call, TRBD1, has no DNA to confirm it. CDR3 length equals 19 residues. Germline V gives CDR1 SGHRS, CDR2 YFSETQ. The CDR3 is CASSPRAGLPGQANSPLHF.